This T cell receptor (beta chain) was sequenced in a study of cytomegalovirus exposure and HLA in healthy donors. It was with 60 Vbeta and 13 Jbeta primers that the PCR ran. Method: immunoSEQ multiplex PCR; TCRdb's copy keeps in-frame clones and lacks some. The profile shows 120,000 or so clones, 70% to 80% of them singletons. This clone came up a few times. Its antigen is unidentified. The CDR3 has 14 amino acids. CDR1 and CDR2 (germline): WNHNN, SYGVQD (reference sequence). After removal of 6 bases from V and 5 bases from J, the junction contained 2 bases not matched to a gene. Whole-study findings and limits: When analyzed later, a missense DCLRE1C variant was found to be linked to TCR beta V- and J-gene trimming.

The receptor was isolated from a man aged 40-49 years in good health and CMV-seropositive. The source material was PBMCs. The chain combines TRBV10-1 with TRBJ2-1, with TRBD1 identical over 12 bases. CDR3 region: CASRGQGANNEQFF. In DNA form, the CDR3 reads TGCGCCAGCAGGGGACAGGGGGCGAACAATGAGCAGTTCTTC.